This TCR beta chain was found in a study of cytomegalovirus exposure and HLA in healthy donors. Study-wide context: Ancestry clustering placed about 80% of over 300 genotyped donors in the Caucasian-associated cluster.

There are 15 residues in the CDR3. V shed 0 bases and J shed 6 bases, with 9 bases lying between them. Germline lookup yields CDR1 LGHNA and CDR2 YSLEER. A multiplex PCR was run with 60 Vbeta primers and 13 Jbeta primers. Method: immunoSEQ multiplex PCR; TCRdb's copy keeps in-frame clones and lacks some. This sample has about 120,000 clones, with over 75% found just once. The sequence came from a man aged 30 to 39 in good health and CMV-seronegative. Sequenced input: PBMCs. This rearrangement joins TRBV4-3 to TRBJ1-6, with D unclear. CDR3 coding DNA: TGCGCCAGCAGCCAAGAACGGGATTTTAATTCACCCCTCCACTTT. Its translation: CASSQERDFNSPLHF.